This TCR beta chain stems from a study of CD8+ T cells in alopecia areata. Whole-study context: Tofacitinib was given for 6 to 18 months, then stopped for 6 months. Study-wide results and limits: Tofacitinib significantly brought down scalp clonality and expanded CD8+ clones among top 100.

For this clone: The antigen is undetermined.

Documented treatment: oral pan-JAK inhibitor, 5-10 mg twice daily. Lesional scalp punch biopsies and peripheral blood were collected from alopecia areata patients. Trimming shortened V by 2 bases and J by 4 bases, and 8 bases separated the two germline ends. This CDR3 has 13 amino acids. The germline gives CDR1 MNHEY, CDR2 SVGAGI. Investigators isolated RNA and reverse transcribed it into cDNA to act as the sequencing template. The protocol was immunoSEQ multiplex PCR, while the TCRdb copy is restricted to in-frame clones and leaves out a portion. The sample lists 200,000 to 250,000 clones, roughly 44% occurring once.

V gene TRBV6-5 combines with J gene TRBJ1-2; TRBD1 might be the D (5 bases). This material consisted of CD4+ T cells sorted from blood, taken around week 36, from a patient treated with tofacitinib. The TCR sequence derives from a human donor with alopecia areata. CDR3 in DNA: TGTGCCAGCAGTTACGGGGGGGTCTATGGCTACACCTTC. This encodes CASSYGGVYGYTF.